Each of the 9 T cell receptor beta chains below was sequenced from the same sample in a study of cytomegalovirus exposure and HLA in healthy donors. The primer mix had 60 Vbeta and 13 Jbeta primers. Sequencing was performed with immunoSEQ multiplex PCR; in TCRdb, only in-frame clones are kept and a portion is missing. The sample has 170,000 or so clones; roughly four fifths are singletons. Material: PBMCs. These receptors were collected from a young man in good health and CMV-seronegative.

The chain has TRBV6-5 and TRBJ1-2; no firm D call. V shed 2 bases and J shed 2 bases, with 15 bases lying between them. Germline assignment: CDR1 MNHEY and CDR2 SVGAGI. CDR3 length equals 16 residues. The CDR3 is CASSYPSGGGNYGYTF. In nucleotides, the CDR3 is TGTGCCAGCAGTTACCCCAGCGGAGGCGGGAACTATGGCTACACCTTC.

V is TRBV6-5 and J is TRBJ1-2; no clear D gene. The germline V and J ends were trimmed by 5 bases and 0 bases, with 10 bases remaining between them. Germline V gene lookup returns CDR1 MNHEY and CDR2 SVGAGI. This CDR3 has 14 amino acids. CDR3 bases: TGTGCCAGCAGTCGACCGCTAGCTAACTATGGCTACACCTTC. Residues: CASSRPLANYGYTF.

This clone has only a few counts. The rearrangement uses TRBV6-1 and TRBJ2-1; maybe TRBD1 (5 bases). The CDR3 length is 14 residues. Trimming pared 3 bases from V and 6 bases from J, leaving 12 bases between. Germline CDR1 MNHNS, CDR2 SASEGT. The CDR3 region is CASSEWAGINEQFF. The CDR3 coding sequence is TGTGCCAGCAGTGAGTGGGCAGGGATCAATGAGCAGTTCTTC.

The chain carries TRBV27 and TRBJ2-1, with a possible D match to TRBD2 (5 bases). V lost 5 bases to trimming and J lost 3 bases, with 26 bases between them. Germline V gene data show CDR1 as MNHEY and CDR2 as SMNVEV (reference sequence). This CDR3 contains 19 residues. The CDR3 loop is CASSARYRGSLMSYNEQFF. The CDR3 region has the DNA TGTGCCAGCAGTGCCCGTTACCGGGGATCCCTAATGAGCTACAATGAGCAGTTCTTC.

This clone showed up just a few times. The chain links TRBV10-1 to TRBJ2-3; 7 bases match TRBD2. The ends lost 3 bases at V and 3 bases at J; junction bases unmatched: 9. Germline-derived CDR1 and CDR2 are WNHNN and SYGVQD (reference sequence). The CDR3 contains 16 residues. CDR3 amino acids: CASSDRGVDTTDTQYF. Here the CDR3 DNA reads TGCGCCAGCAGTGACCGGGGGGTCGATACGACAGATACGCAGTATTTT.

J is TRBJ2-2 and V is TRBV10-3; 7 bases are a match to TRBD1. V lost 10 bases, J lost 6 bases, and 14 bases stayed unmatched. The CDR3 sequence is 15 residues long. Germline V gene sequence: CDR1 ENHRY, CDR2 SYGVKD. The CDR3 region is CATQGDKMFAGELFF. CDR3 in DNA: TGTGCCACCCAGGGGGACAAAATGTTCGCCGGGGAGCTGTTTTTT.

This chain connects TRBV7-9 to TRBJ2-1; D ambiguous. Trimming took off 3 bases at V and 8 bases at J, with 8 bases between the two ends. Per germline, CDR1 SEHNR and CDR2 FQNEAQ (reference sequence). This CDR3 comprises 12 residues. CDR3 loop: CASSLRLHEQFF. As DNA, the CDR3 is TGTGCCAGCAGCTTGCGTCTCCATGAGCAGTTCTTC.

The rearrangement joins TRBV10-2 to TRBJ1-3; D is unclear. Between the trimmed V and J ends, which lost 2 bases and 0 bases, there was a span of 8 bases. Germline V gene sequence: CDR1 WSHSY, CDR2 SAAADI. The CDR3 is 15 amino acids. This CDR3 is CASSELFSSGNTIYF. The CDR3 nucleotides read TGCGCCAGCAGTGAGCTTTTCAGCTCTGGAAACACCATATATTTT.

The rearrangement uses TRBV18 and TRBJ1-2; no definite D call. V was cut by 3 bases and J by 6 bases, with 17 bases left in between. Looked up from germline, CDR1 is KGHSH and CDR2 is LQKENI. This CDR3 is 15 amino acids long. CDR3 in amino acids: CASSPTQLGRDGYTF. As DNA, the CDR3 is TGTGCCAGCTCACCTACTCAACTGGGTCGGGATGGCTACACCTTC.